Presented here are 15 T cell receptor beta chains from one specimen sequenced in a study of T cells in Graves' hyperthyroidism and ophthalmopathy. RNA transcripts yielded amplified TCR beta CDR3 regions. The study used the HTBI primer set for a first-round RT-PCR of the TCR CDR3. One entry per CDR3 protein results from TCRdb running MiXCR on the multiplex PCR reads. Counted here are fewer than 600,000 distinct CDR3 sequences, roughly 15% occurring once; the ten biggest clones make up around 14%. The sample taken for sequencing was blood. Receptors were obtained from a woman between 40 and 50 years old with Graves' hyperthyroidism.

This clonotype was counted many times. The rearrangement links TRBV11-3 to TRBJ2-1; possibly TRBD1 or TRBD2 for D (6 bases each). V lost 8 bases to trimming and J lost 2 bases, with 16 bases between them. The length of the CDR3 is 15 residues. In germline, CDR1 is SGHNT, CDR2 YENEEA. CDR3 amino acids: CASDGGTRTYNEQFF. In nucleotides, the CDR3 is TGTGCCAGCGATGGGGGGACACGTACCTACAATGAGCAGTTCTTC.

This clonotype has a handful of counts. V gene TRBV28 combines with J gene TRBJ2-1; TRBD1 matches 9 bases. This CDR3 is built from 13 residues. CDR1 is MDHEN and CDR2 is SYDVKM in the germline V gene. Unmatched junction bases numbered 5, after V lost 6 bases and J lost 8 bases. This chain's CDR3 is CASSPGTGYEQFF. CDR3 coding DNA: TGTGCCAGCAGCCCCGGGACAGGGTATGAGCAGTTCTTC.

This clonotype was detected many times. This sequence joins TRBV2 and TRBJ2-1; perhaps TRBD1 as D (6 bases). Trimming stripped 8 bases from V and 2 bases from J, with 7 bases between. Germline CDR1 reads SNHLY; CDR2 reads FYNNEI. The CDR3 contains 12 residues. Here the CDR3 reads CASGTTYNEQFF. The DNA for the CDR3 is TGTGCCAGCGGGACAACCTACAATGAGCAGTTCTTC.

The CDR3 bases are TGTGCCAGCAGCGTAGTTCGGGCAGGCAATGAGCAGTTCTTC. This gives the protein CASSVVRAGNEQFF. V usage is TRBV9 and J usage is TRBJ2-1; no firm D call. From germline, CDR1 is SGDLS and CDR2 YYNGEE. This CDR3 contains 14 residues. Trimming left V 0 bases short and J 6 bases short, with 10 bases between.

This clonotype was picked up a small number of times. The chain employs TRBV4-1 and TRBJ1-2, with 10 bases fitting TRBD1. Trimming removed 4 bases from V and 4 bases from J; junction bases left unmatched: 9. CDR3 length: 16 residues. Germline values: CDR1 MGHRA, CDR2 YSYEKL. CDR3 sequence reads: CASSPLARDRGYGYTF. The CDR3 DNA reads TGCGCCAGCAGCCCCTTAGCCCGGGACAGGGGCTATGGCTACACCTTC.

This clonotype was counted many times. This chain links TRBV27 with TRBJ2-7; no clear D gene. The V and J ends lost 4 bases and 5 bases respectively, with 9 bases between them. The CDR3 length is 12 residues. Per the germline V gene, CDR1 is MNHEY and CDR2 is SMNVEV (reference sequence). CDR3 DNA: TGTGCCAGCAGTTCCCAAATTAACGAGCAGTACTTC. Translating gives CASSSQINEQYF.

At least ten counts were recorded for this clonotype. This chain links TRBV28 with TRBJ1-1; no firm D call. Germline V gene data show CDR1 as MDHEN and CDR2 as SYDVKM. Trimming removed 6 bases from V and 9 bases from J, with 14 bases in between. The CDR3 totals 12 residues. CDR3 bases: TGTGCCAGCAGCCACCAGCCGGGCCAAGCTTTCTTT. Residues: CASSHQPGQAFF. Complete variable domain (other parts from reference TRBV28 and TRBJ1-1): DVKVTQSSRYLVKRTGEKVFLECVQDMDHENMFWYRQDPGLGLRLIYFSYDVKMKEKGDIPEGYSVSREKKERFSLILESASTNQTSMYLCASSHQPGQAFFGQGTRLTVV.

This clonotype showed up just a few times. CDR3 residues: CASSQGQTGNEQYF. The CDR3 bases are TGTGCCAGCAGCCAGGGTCAGACGGGCAACGAGCAGTACTTC. V usage is TRBV3-1 and J usage is TRBJ2-7; D uncertain. V lost 3 bases to trimming and J lost 5 bases, with 14 bases between them. The CDR3 is 14 residues long. In germline, CDR1 is LGHDT, CDR2 YNNKEL (reference sequence).

In its sample, this clonotype was seen many times. Sequence at one end of the junction differs from germline and may be a read error. The chain is built from TRBV5-1 and TRBJ2-5; 9 bases match TRBD1. Germline loops: CDR1 SGHRS, CDR2 YFSETQ. The CDR3 consists of 14 residues. The CDR3, as DNA: TGTGCCAGCAGTACCGGGACAGGGCAAGAGACCCAGTACTTC. This sequence encodes CASSTGTGQETQYF.

This clonotype was seen ten or more times. Germline is not matched at one junction end, which may reflect a read error. The chain has TRBV28 and TRBJ1-6; D unresolved. Germline V lookup: CDR1 MDHEN, CDR2 SYDVKM. CDR3 size: 16 residues. In DNA, the CDR3 is TGTGCCAGCAGCTATCGAGGCCGCTCCGATAATTCACCCCTCCACTTT. Translated: CASSYRGRSDNSPLHF.

This clonotype has at least ten counts. The chain recombines TRBV3-1 with TRBJ1-1; 8 bases agree with TRBD1. The trim removed 6 bases at V and 1 base at J, leaving 7 bases unmatched. The germline gives CDR1 LGHDT, CDR2 YNNKEL (reference sequence). This CDR3 region has 15 residues. For the CDR3, the DNA is TGTGCCAGCAGACCTAATACAGGGGGGAACACTGAAGCTTTCTTT. It encodes CASRPNTGGNTEAFF.

The chain joins TRBV20-1 to TRBJ2-2; D is perhaps TRBD2 (5 bases). Germline V lookup: CDR1 DFQATT, CDR2 SNEGSKA (reference sequence). Trimming left V 1 base short and J 3 bases short, with 12 bases between. This CDR3 comprises 15 residues. The CDR3: CSARALTGDTGELFF. CDR3 nucleotides: TGCAGTGCTAGAGCGTTAACCGGGGACACCGGGGAGCTGTTTTTT.

The chain has TRBV6-1 and TRBJ2-6; tentative D call: TRBD2 (5 bases). CDR3 length equals 14 residues. Germline CDR1 and CDR2: MNHNS and SASEGT. V was pared by 7 bases and J by 2 bases, with 9 bases between. The chain's CDR3 is CASIERAGANVLTF. DNA of the CDR3: TGTGCCAGCATTGAGAGGGCTGGGGCCAACGTCCTGACTTTC.

This chain joins TRBV12-3 or TRBV12-4 and TRBJ2-1; D not certain. The germline V and J ends were trimmed by 3 bases and 12 bases, with 9 bases remaining between them. The length of the CDR3 is 11 residues. CDR3 bases: TGTGCCAGCAGTTTGTTCCCAGGGCAGTTCTTC. This sequence encodes CASSLFPGQFF.

This clonotype was counted many times. The chain combines TRBV27 with TRBJ2-7; the match to TRBD2 covers 7 bases. Germline CDR1 MNHEY, CDR2 SMNVEV (reference sequence). Trimming removed 0 bases from V and 1 base from J; junction bases left unmatched: 6. The CDR3 contains 16 residues. The CDR3 loop is CASSLSQTSASYEQYF. The DNA of the CDR3 is TGTGCCAGCAGTTTATCTCAAACTAGCGCTTCCTACGAGCAGTACTTC.